This is a list of T cell receptor beta chains from one sample in a study of cytomegalovirus exposure and HLA in healthy donors. TCRdb's copy holds only in-frame clones and misses some; the assay was immunoSEQ multiplex PCR. Seen here are about 89,000 clones, around a tenth observed once, and the top ten hold about 5%. The sequencing input was PBMCs. These receptors were taken from a man aged 45-60 years in good health and CMV-seropositive. Both conserved end residues are part of each CDR3. Fields, in order: clone size, D gene, V gene, J gene, CDR3 DNA, CDR3 protein. The D gene is left open where the match is weak. Size is omitted from some rows. Given values are once, few, many or a class for expanded clones.

clone_size: NA
d_call: NA
v_call: TRBV7-9
j_call: TRBJ2-4
cdr3_nt: TGTGCCAGCAGCTTAGGCGGCAGGGCTACGGACATTCAGTACTTC
cdr3_aa: CASSLGGRATDIQYF

clone_size: NA
d_call: NA
v_call: TRBV7-2
j_call: TRBJ2-4
cdr3_nt: TGTGCCAGCAGCTTAGGGGCAGGGGAGGGAATAGCCAAAAACATTCAGTACTTC
cdr3_aa: CASSLGAGEGIAKNIQYF

clone_size: NA
d_call: TRBD2
v_call: TRBV7-3
j_call: TRBJ2-1
cdr3_nt: TGTGCCAGCAGCTTAACGGGGAGGGCCTTCTACAATGAGCAGTTCTTC
cdr3_aa: CASSLTGRAFYNEQFF

clone_size: NA
d_call: TRBD1
v_call: TRBV5-1
j_call: TRBJ1-3
cdr3_nt: TGCGCCAGCAGCACAGGGGACTCTGGAAACACCATATATTTT
cdr3_aa: CASSTGDSGNTIYF

clone_size: few
d_call: TRBD2
v_call: TRBV6-1
j_call: TRBJ2-7
cdr3_nt: TGTGCCAGCAGTAAATCTAGCGGCCAGCTATACGAGCAGTACTTC
cdr3_aa: CASSKSSGQLYEQYF

clone_size: NA
d_call: TRBD1
v_call: TRBV18
j_call: TRBJ2-3
cdr3_nt: TGTGCCACCACCGGGACAGGGCACACAGATACGCAGTATTTT
cdr3_aa: CATTGTGHTDTQYF

clone_size: many
d_call: NA
v_call: TRBV18
j_call: TRBJ1-1
cdr3_nt: TGTGCCAGCTCAGAAGCGTTGAACACTGAAGCTTTCTTT
cdr3_aa: CASSEALNTEAFF

clone_size: many
d_call: NA
v_call: TRBV7-8
j_call: TRBJ1-4
cdr3_nt: TGTGCCAGCACCCCGCTGGGAGCTAATGAAAAACTGTTTTTT
cdr3_aa: CASTPLGANEKLFF

clone_size: NA
d_call: NA
v_call: TRBV27
j_call: TRBJ1-2
cdr3_nt: TGTGCCAGCAGTTCCACAGGGACCGGCTACACCTTC
cdr3_aa: CASSSTGTGYTF

clone_size: NA
d_call: TRBD1
v_call: TRBV4-1
j_call: TRBJ1-1
cdr3_nt: TGCGCCAGCAGCCTCACCGGACAGGGGTATACTGAAGCTTTCTTT
cdr3_aa: CASSLTGQGYTEAFF

clone_size: few
d_call: TRBD2
v_call: TRBV28
j_call: TRBJ2-5
cdr3_nt: TGTGCCAGCAGACCCTTACCGGGACTAGCGGGAGAGACCCAGTACTTC
cdr3_aa: CASRPLPGLAGETQYF

clone_size: few
d_call: TRBD1
v_call: TRBV28
j_call: TRBJ1-5
cdr3_nt: TGTGCCAGCAGTTCCCTCGGACAGGGAGGCAATCAGCCCCAGCATTTT
cdr3_aa: CASSSLGQGGNQPQHF

clone_size: NA
d_call: TRBD2
v_call: TRBV4-1
j_call: TRBJ2-2
cdr3_nt: TGCGCCAGCAGCCAAGAGAGCGGGGGTCAAGAGAGGACCGGGGAGCTGTTTTTT
cdr3_aa: CASSQESGGQERTGELFF

clone_size: NA
d_call: NA
v_call: TRBV29-1
j_call: TRBJ2-1
cdr3_nt: TGCAGCGTTGACAGGACAGCGTACAATGAGCAGTTCTTC
cdr3_aa: CSVDRTAYNEQFF